This TCR beta chain was profiled in a study of blood T cell repertoires in COVID-19. Study as a whole: Researchers got acute and convalescent COVID-19 samples from the United States, Italy and Spain. Sample material is recorded as cDNA or gDNA derived from T cells, B-cell-depleted T cells, or PBMCs.

Authors' analysis steps: Cell counts per sample came from amplifying reference gene primers. This table comes from immunoSEQ multiplex PCR, and its TCRdb copy is limited to in-frame clones, with some not included. The DNA gave D and trimming, while V, J and clone size come from that table. The table includes 280,000 or so clones, 70% to 90% detected once. Germline CDR1 and CDR2: SEHNR and FQNEAQ (reference sequence). V gave up 5 bases and J gave up 4 bases; unmatched junction bases: 4. The CDR3 has 14 residues. Material: peripheral blood. The V gene is TRBV7-9, the J gene TRBJ2-1; the match to TRBD2 covers 8 bases. The clonotype originates from a woman in her 30s who had recovered from COVID-19. The CDR3 sequence is CASSQSGGYNEQFF. Here the CDR3 DNA reads TGTGCCAGCAGCCAATCGGGGGGGTACAATGAGCAGTTCTTC.